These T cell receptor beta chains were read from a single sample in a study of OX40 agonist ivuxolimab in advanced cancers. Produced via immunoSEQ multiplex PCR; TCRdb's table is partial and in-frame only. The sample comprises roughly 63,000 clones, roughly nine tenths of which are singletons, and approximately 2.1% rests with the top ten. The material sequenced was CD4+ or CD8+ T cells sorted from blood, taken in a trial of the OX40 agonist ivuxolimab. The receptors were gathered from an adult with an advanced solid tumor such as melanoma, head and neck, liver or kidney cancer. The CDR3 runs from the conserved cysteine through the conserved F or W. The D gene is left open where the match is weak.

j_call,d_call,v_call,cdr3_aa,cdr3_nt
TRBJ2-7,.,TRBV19,CASSINDLLSYEQYF,TGTGCCAGTAGTATTAACGACTTACTCTCCTACGAGCAGTACTTC
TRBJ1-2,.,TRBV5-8,CASSLAQDSFLMGDGYTF,TGTGCCAGCAGCTTGGCTCAGGACAGTTTCCTTATGGGTGATGGTTACACCTTC
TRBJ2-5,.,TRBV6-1,CASKYRGGREETQYF,TGTGCCAGCAAATATCGAGGGGGACGGGAGGAGACCCAGTACTTC
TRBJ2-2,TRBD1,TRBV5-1,CASSLGQGLSGGELFF,TGCGCCAGCAGCTTAGGACAGGGGCTTTCAGGCGGGGAGCTGTTTTTT
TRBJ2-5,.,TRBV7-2,CASSPSWGAKGETQYF,TGTGCCAGCAGCCCGAGTTGGGGGGCCAAGGGAGAGACCCAGTACTTC
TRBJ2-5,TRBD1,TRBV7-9,CASSSRTGGRETQYF,TGTGCCAGCAGCTCCAGGACAGGGGGCAGGGAGACCCAGTACTTC
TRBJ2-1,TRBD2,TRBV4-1,CASSQWSSGKFNEQFF,TGCGCCAGCAGCCAATGGTCTAGCGGGAAATTCAATGAGCAGTTCTTC
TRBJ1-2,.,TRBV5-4,CASSPDSYGYTF,TGTGCCAGCAGCCCAGACAGCTATGGCTACACCTTC
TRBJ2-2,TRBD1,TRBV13,CASSVDRGGELFF,TGTGCCAGCAGCGTCGACAGGGGAGGGGAGCTGTTTTTT
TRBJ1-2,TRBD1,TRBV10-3,CATGQGAGYGYTF,TGTGCCACCGGACAGGGGGCAGGCTATGGCTACACCTTC